This is a list of T cell receptor beta chains from one sample in a study of shared clonotypes between healthy human individuals. This table comes from immunoSEQ multiplex PCR, and its TCRdb copy is limited to in-frame clones, with some not included. The sample records approximately 1.5 million clones, around 98.5% being singletons. Specimen: naive CD4+ T cells sorted from blood. The receptors derive from a man aged 30-40 years in good health. CDR3s include the opening cysteine and the closing phenylalanine or tryptophan. Each record gives: V gene, J gene, D gene, clone size, CDR3 protein, CDR3 DNA. D genes are given only for firm matches. Size is omitted from some rows. Given values are once, few, many or a class for expanded clones.

v_call: TRBV9
j_call: TRBJ2-5
d_call: NA
clone_size: NA
cdr3_aa: CASSVVGGGAWQETQYF
cdr3_nt: TGTGCCAGCAGCGTAGTAGGGGGGGGCGCATGGCAAGAGACCCAGTACTTC

v_call: TRBV27
j_call: TRBJ1-2
d_call: NA
clone_size: NA
cdr3_aa: CASSLAGTPNYGYTF
cdr3_nt: TGTGCCAGCAGTTTGGCCGGGACACCTAACTATGGCTACACCTTC

v_call: TRBV6-5
j_call: TRBJ2-7
d_call: NA
clone_size: NA
cdr3_aa: CASSYLHSPYEQYF
cdr3_nt: TGTGCCAGCAGTTATCTTCATAGCCCCTACGAGCAGTACTTC

v_call: TRBV5-4
j_call: TRBJ2-7
d_call: NA
clone_size: NA
cdr3_aa: CASSRVESNEQYF
cdr3_nt: TGTGCCAGCAGCCGTGTTGAATCTAACGAGCAGTACTTC

v_call: TRBV27
j_call: TRBJ2-7
d_call: TRBD1
clone_size: NA
cdr3_aa: CASSPLHPGQSLYEQYF
cdr3_nt: TGTGCCAGCAGTCCGCTCCATCCGGGACAGAGCCTCTACGAGCAGTACTTC

v_call: TRBV2
j_call: TRBJ2-4
d_call: NA
clone_size: NA
cdr3_aa: CASKSSAREQPAAAWNIQYF
cdr3_nt: TGTGCCAGCAAGTCATCCGCCAGGGAACAACCAGCCGCAGCGTGGAACATTCAGTACTTC

v_call: TRBV18
j_call: TRBJ2-5
d_call: NA
clone_size: NA
cdr3_aa: CASSPSEGGETQYF
cdr3_nt: TGTGCCAGCTCACCCTCGGAGGGAGGAGAGACCCAGTACTTC

v_call: TRBV2
j_call: TRBJ2-5
d_call: TRBD1
clone_size: NA
cdr3_aa: CASSSPGTGVAPNPQETQYF
cdr3_nt: TGTGCCAGCAGTAGCCCCGGGACAGGGGTGGCCCCCAATCCGCAAGAGACCCAGTACTTC

v_call: TRBV5-1
j_call: TRBJ2-2
d_call: NA
clone_size: NA
cdr3_aa: CASSLEAPGELFF
cdr3_nt: TGCGCCAGCAGCCTGGAAGCCCCCGGGGAGCTGTTTTTT

v_call: TRBV25-1
j_call: TRBJ2-5
d_call: NA
clone_size: NA
cdr3_aa: CASSDRGVGTQYF
cdr3_nt: TGTGCCAGCAGTGATCGTGGAGTCGGGACCCAGTACTTC

v_call: TRBV18
j_call: TRBJ1-1
d_call: NA
clone_size: NA
cdr3_aa: CASWGGVPEAFF
cdr3_nt: TGTGCCAGCTGGGGGGGGGTACCTGAAGCTTTCTTT

v_call: TRBV18
j_call: TRBJ2-1
d_call: NA
clone_size: NA
cdr3_aa: CASSPPQGSGSYNEQFF
cdr3_nt: TGTGCCAGCTCACCACCTCAGGGTTCGGGCTCCTACAATGAGCAGTTCTTC

v_call: TRBV27
j_call: TRBJ2-3
d_call: TRBD2
clone_size: NA
cdr3_aa: CASSLTRTSGIHTQYF
cdr3_nt: TGTGCCAGCAGTTTAACCCGGACTAGCGGGATTCATACGCAGTATTTT

v_call: TRBV4-2
j_call: TRBJ2-5
d_call: NA
clone_size: NA
cdr3_aa: CASSQDGQNQETQYF
cdr3_nt: TGTGCCAGCAGCCAAGATGGACAGAACCAAGAGACCCAGTACTTC

v_call: TRBV14
j_call: TRBJ2-7
d_call: NA
clone_size: NA
cdr3_aa: CASSPQYTSIYEQYF
cdr3_nt: TGTGCCAGCAGCCCCCAGTACACTTCGATCTACGAGCAGTACTTC

v_call: TRBV9
j_call: TRBJ2-3
d_call: NA
clone_size: NA
cdr3_aa: CASSGSSTDTQYF
cdr3_nt: TGTGCCAGCAGCGGCTCTAGCACAGATACGCAGTATTTT

v_call: TRBV6-1
j_call: TRBJ2-1
d_call: NA
clone_size: NA
cdr3_aa: CASSEVWNNEQFF
cdr3_nt: TGTGCCAGCAGTGAAGTTTGGAACAATGAGCAGTTCTTC

v_call: TRBV28
j_call: TRBJ2-7
d_call: NA
clone_size: NA
cdr3_aa: CASSSVYEQYF
cdr3_nt: TGTGCCAGCAGCTCGGTCTACGAGCAGTACTTC

v_call: TRBV19
j_call: TRBJ2-5
d_call: NA
clone_size: NA
cdr3_aa: CASSLDREETQYF
cdr3_nt: TGTGCCAGTAGTCTCGACAGAGAGGAGACCCAGTACTTC

v_call: TRBV5-6
j_call: TRBJ2-3
d_call: TRBD1
clone_size: NA
cdr3_aa: CASSLPGQGVSDTQYF
cdr3_nt: TGTGCCAGCAGCTTACCGGGACAGGGTGTTTCAGATACGCAGTATTTT

v_call: TRBV5-1
j_call: TRBJ1-1
d_call: NA
clone_size: NA
cdr3_aa: CASLGPTEAFF
cdr3_nt: TGCGCCAGCCTCGGACCGACAGAAGCTTTCTTT

v_call: TRBV18
j_call: TRBJ1-1
d_call: NA
clone_size: NA
cdr3_aa: CASSPGMNTEAFF
cdr3_nt: TGTGCCAGCTCACCCGGAATGAACACTGAAGCTTTCTTT

v_call: TRBV18
j_call: TRBJ1-1
d_call: NA
clone_size: NA
cdr3_aa: CASSPGRVGNTEAFF
cdr3_nt: TGTGCCAGCTCACCGGGGCGGGTAGGAAACACTGAAGCTTTCTTT

v_call: TRBV20-1
j_call: TRBJ2-5
d_call: NA
clone_size: NA
cdr3_aa: CSAPGQYF
cdr3_nt: TGCAGTGCTCCGGGCCAGTACTTC

v_call: TRBV11-2
j_call: TRBJ2-7
d_call: TRBD1
clone_size: NA
cdr3_aa: CASSSGTGGDEQYF
cdr3_nt: TGTGCCAGCAGCTCCGGGACAGGGGGCGACGAGCAGTACTTC

v_call: TRBV19
j_call: TRBJ2-5
d_call: NA
clone_size: NA
cdr3_aa: CASSTGGAGQETQYF
cdr3_nt: TGTGCCAGTAGTACGGGTGGGGCGGGCCAAGAGACCCAGTACTTC

v_call: TRBV28
j_call: TRBJ1-5
d_call: NA
clone_size: NA
cdr3_aa: CASLNGGLNQPQHF
cdr3_nt: TGTGCCAGCCTTAACGGCGGTTTAAATCAGCCCCAGCATTTT

v_call: TRBV19
j_call: TRBJ2-3
d_call: TRBD2
clone_size: NA
cdr3_aa: CASQTGGTDTQYF
cdr3_nt: TGTGCCAGTCAGACGGGGGGTACAGATACGCAGTATTTT

v_call: TRBV7-2
j_call: TRBJ1-5
d_call: NA
clone_size: NA
cdr3_aa: CASSSRLPSLNQPQHF
cdr3_nt: TGTGCCAGCAGCTCAAGACTACCTTCTTTAAATCAGCCCCAGCATTTT

v_call: TRBV7-7
j_call: TRBJ1-5
d_call: NA
clone_size: NA
cdr3_aa: CASSPGVGQPQHF
cdr3_nt: TGTGCCAGCAGCCCAGGGGTAGGACAGCCCCAGCATTTT

v_call: TRBV4-3
j_call: TRBJ2-7
d_call: TRBD2
clone_size: NA
cdr3_aa: CASSQVREATYEQYF
cdr3_nt: TGCGCCAGCAGCCAGGTGCGGGAGGCCACCTACGAGCAGTACTTC

v_call: TRBV27
j_call: TRBJ2-2
d_call: TRBD2
clone_size: once
cdr3_aa: CASSATSGRITGELFF
cdr3_nt: TGTGCCAGCAGTGCGACTAGCGGGAGAATTACCGGGGAGCTGTTTTTT

v_call: TRBV11-3
j_call: TRBJ1-2
d_call: NA
clone_size: once
cdr3_aa: CASSLVDLKNYGYTF
cdr3_nt: TGTGCCAGCAGCTTAGTCGACCTCAAAAACTATGGCTACACCTTC

v_call: TRBV5-3
j_call: TRBJ1-4
d_call: NA
clone_size: once
cdr3_aa: CARSHSKACKLSTNEKLFF
cdr3_nt: TGTGCCAGAAGCCACTCCAAGGCCTGTAAGCTTTCAACTAATGAAAAACTGTTTTTT

v_call: TRBV18
j_call: TRBJ2-1
d_call: TRBD1
clone_size: NA
cdr3_aa: CASSPPRIQGALRNEQFF
cdr3_nt: TGTGCCAGCTCACCACCGAGGATTCAGGGGGCGTTGAGGAATGAGCAGTTCTTC

v_call: TRBV28
j_call: TRBJ1-2
d_call: NA
clone_size: NA
cdr3_aa: CASSSPGFALAGYTF
cdr3_nt: TGTGCCAGCAGTTCCCCCGGGTTCGCCCTAGCCGGCTACACCTTC

v_call: TRBV6-4
j_call: TRBJ2-1
d_call: TRBD2
clone_size: NA
cdr3_aa: CASSEFSGSIGEQFF
cdr3_nt: TGTGCCAGCAGTGAATTTAGCGGGAGTATTGGTGAGCAGTTCTTC

v_call: TRBV18
j_call: TRBJ1-3
d_call: NA
clone_size: once
cdr3_aa: CASSAHRQAGNTIYF
cdr3_nt: TGTGCCAGCTCCGCTCATCGGCAGGCCGGAAACACCATATATTTT

v_call: TRBV4-1
j_call: TRBJ2-2
d_call: NA
clone_size: NA
cdr3_aa: CASSQGGAGWTGELFF
cdr3_nt: TGCGCCAGCAGCCAAGGAGGGGCGGGATGGACCGGGGAGCTGTTTTTT

v_call: TRBV5-4
j_call: TRBJ2-4
d_call: TRBD2
clone_size: NA
cdr3_aa: CASSLGGTSGRAEYF
cdr3_nt: TGTGCCAGCAGCTTGGGCGGGACTAGCGGGAGGGCCGAGTACTTC

v_call: TRBV6-5
j_call: TRBJ2-7
d_call: NA
clone_size: NA
cdr3_aa: CASSYSGEGAYEQYF
cdr3_nt: TGTGCCAGCAGTTACTCGGGGGAGGGGGCCTACGAGCAGTACTTC

v_call: TRBV5-1
j_call: TRBJ2-1
d_call: NA
clone_size: NA
cdr3_aa: CASSLVAGSGSYNEQFF
cdr3_nt: TGCGCCAGCAGCTTGGTGGCAGGGTCGGGCTCCTACAATGAGCAGTTCTTC